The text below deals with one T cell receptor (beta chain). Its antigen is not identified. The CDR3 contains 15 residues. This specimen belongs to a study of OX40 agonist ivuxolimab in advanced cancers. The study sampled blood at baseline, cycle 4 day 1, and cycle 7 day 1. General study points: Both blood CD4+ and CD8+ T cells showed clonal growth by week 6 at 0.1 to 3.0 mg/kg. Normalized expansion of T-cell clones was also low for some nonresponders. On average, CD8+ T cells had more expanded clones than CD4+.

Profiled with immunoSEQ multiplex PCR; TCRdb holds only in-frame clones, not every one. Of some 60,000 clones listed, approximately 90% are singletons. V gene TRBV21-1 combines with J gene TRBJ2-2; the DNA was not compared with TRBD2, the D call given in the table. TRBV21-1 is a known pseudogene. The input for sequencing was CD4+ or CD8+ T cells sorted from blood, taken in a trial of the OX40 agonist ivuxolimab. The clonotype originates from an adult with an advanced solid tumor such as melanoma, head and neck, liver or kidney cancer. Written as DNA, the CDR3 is TGTGCCAGCAGCAAAGGCGGACGGGAGGACGGGGAGCTGTTTTTT. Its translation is CASSKGGREDGELFF.